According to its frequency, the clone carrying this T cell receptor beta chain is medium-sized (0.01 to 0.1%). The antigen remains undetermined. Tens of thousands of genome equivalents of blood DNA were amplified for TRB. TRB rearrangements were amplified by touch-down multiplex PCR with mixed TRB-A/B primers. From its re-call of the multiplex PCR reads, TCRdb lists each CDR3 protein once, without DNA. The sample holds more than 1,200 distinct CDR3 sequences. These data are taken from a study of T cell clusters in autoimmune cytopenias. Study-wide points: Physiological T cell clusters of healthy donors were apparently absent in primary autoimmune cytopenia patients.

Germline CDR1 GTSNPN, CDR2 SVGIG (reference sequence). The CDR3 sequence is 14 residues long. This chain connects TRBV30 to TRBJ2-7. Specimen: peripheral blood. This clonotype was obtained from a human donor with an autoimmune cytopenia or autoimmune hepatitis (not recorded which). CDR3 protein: CAWQKTGDSYEQYF.